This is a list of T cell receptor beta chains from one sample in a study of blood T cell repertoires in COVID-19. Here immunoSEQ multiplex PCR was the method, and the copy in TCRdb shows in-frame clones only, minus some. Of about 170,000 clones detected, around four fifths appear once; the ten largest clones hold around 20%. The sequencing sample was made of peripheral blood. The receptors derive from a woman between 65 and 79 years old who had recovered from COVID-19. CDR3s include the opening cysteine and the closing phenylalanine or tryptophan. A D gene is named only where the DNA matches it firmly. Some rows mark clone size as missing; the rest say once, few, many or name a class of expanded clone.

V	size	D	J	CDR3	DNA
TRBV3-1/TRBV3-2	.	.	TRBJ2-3	CASSQDLGAPDTQYF	TGTGCCAGCAGCCAAGATTTGGGGGCCCCAGATACGCAGTATTTT
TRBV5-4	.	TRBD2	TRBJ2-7	CASSPTSGSGEQYF	TGTGCCAGCAGCCCCACTAGCGGGAGTGGGGAGCAGTACTTC
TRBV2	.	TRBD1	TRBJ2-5	CASGGQGGETQYF	TGTGCCAGCGGGGGACAGGGAGGCGAGACCCAGTACTTC
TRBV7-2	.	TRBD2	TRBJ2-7	CASSPRGSGAEQYF	TGTGCCAGCAGCCCCCGGGGTAGCGGGGCCGAGCAGTACTTC
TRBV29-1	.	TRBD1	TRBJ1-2	CSVDGDRLNYGYTF	TGCAGCGTTGATGGGGACAGACTCAACTATGGCTACACCTTC
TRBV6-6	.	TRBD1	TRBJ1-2	CASSYWGQGDHYGYTF	TGTGCCAGCAGTTACTGGGGACAGGGGGACCACTATGGCTACACCTTC
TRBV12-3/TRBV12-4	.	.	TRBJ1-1	CASTAYTEAFF	TGTGCCAGCACCGCGTACACTGAAGCTTTCTTT
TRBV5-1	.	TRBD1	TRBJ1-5	CASSLTGTDQPQHF	TGCGCCAGCAGCTTGACAGGGACAGACCAGCCCCAGCATTTT
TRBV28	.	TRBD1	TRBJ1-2	CASSDPDGQGRWGYTF	TGTGCCAGCAGTGATCCTGATGGACAGGGAAGGTGGGGCTACACCTTC
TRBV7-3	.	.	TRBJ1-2	CASSLTGGYGYTF	TGTGCCAGCAGCTTAACAGGGGGCTATGGCTACACCTTC
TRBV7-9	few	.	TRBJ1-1	CASSLGRGNTEAFF	TGTGCCAGCAGCTTAGGCCGGGGGAACACTGAAGCTTTCTTT
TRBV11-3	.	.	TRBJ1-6	CASSSAGHNSPLHF	TGTGCCAGCAGCTCGGCAGGGCATAATTCACCCCTCCACTTT
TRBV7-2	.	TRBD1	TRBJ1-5	CASSPRGRGQPQHF	TGTGCCAGCAGTCCCAGGGGGCGAGGCCAGCCCCAGCATTTT
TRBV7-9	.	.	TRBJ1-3	CATGVGSGNTIYF	TGTGCCACCGGGGTCGGCTCTGGAAACACCATATATTTT
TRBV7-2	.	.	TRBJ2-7	CASSLRSGDYEQYF	TGTGCCAGCAGCTTAAGGTCGGGAGACTACGAGCAGTACTTC
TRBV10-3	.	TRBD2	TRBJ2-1	CAISEGRGDEQFF	TGTGCCATCAGTGAGGGGAGGGGTGATGAGCAGTTCTTC
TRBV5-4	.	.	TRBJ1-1	CASSRGEDTEAFF	TGTGCCAGCAGCCGCGGGGAGGACACTGAAGCTTTCTTT
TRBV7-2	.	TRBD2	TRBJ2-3	CASSHQLAEGGLDTQYF	TGTGCCAGCAGTCACCAACTAGCGGAGGGTGGTCTAGATACGCAGTATTTT
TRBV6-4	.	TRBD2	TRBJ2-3	CASSGRATDTQYF	TGTGCCAGCAGCGGGAGGGCCACAGATACGCAGTATTTT
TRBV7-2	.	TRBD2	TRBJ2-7	CASSPRTSGYEQYF	TGTGCCAGCAGCCCCAGGACTAGCGGCTACGAGCAGTACTTC
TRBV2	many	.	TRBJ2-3	CASSGPQGGGDTQYF	TGTGCCAGCAGTGGGCCCCAAGGGGGGGGAGATACGCAGTATTTT
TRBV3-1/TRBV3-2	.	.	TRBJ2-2	CASSQAGGAGTGELFF	TGTGCCAGCAGCCAAGCAGGCGGGGCCGGGACCGGGGAGCTGTTTTTT
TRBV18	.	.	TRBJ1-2	CASSPGQGGGGYTF	TGTGCCAGCTCACCTGGGCAGGGAGGTGGTGGCTACACCTTC
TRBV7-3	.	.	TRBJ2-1	CASSFSRNEQFF	TGTGCCAGCAGCTTCAGCAGGAATGAGCAGTTCTTC
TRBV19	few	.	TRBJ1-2	CASSIGQGRNYGYTF	TGTGCCAGTAGTATAGGGCAGGGTCGGAACTATGGCTACACCTTC
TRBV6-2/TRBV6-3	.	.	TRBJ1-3	CASSTGPGEGNTIYF	TGTGCCAGCAGCACGGGTCCGGGAGAGGGAAACACCATATATTTT
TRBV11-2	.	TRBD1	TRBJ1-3	CASSLDPAGGFTIYF	TGTGCCAGCAGCTTAGATCCGGCAGGGGGGTTCACCATATATTTT
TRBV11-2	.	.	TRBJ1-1	CASSAPQGSPEAFF	TGTGCCAGCAGCGCCCCACAGGGTAGTCCTGAAGCTTTCTTT
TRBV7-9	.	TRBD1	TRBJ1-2	CASSVHRGRDGYTF	TGTGCCAGCAGCGTACACAGGGGGCGGGATGGCTACACCTTC
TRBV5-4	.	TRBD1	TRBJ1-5	CASSLGQGANQPQHF	TGTGCCAGCAGCCTTGGACAGGGGGCGAATCAGCCCCAGCATTTT
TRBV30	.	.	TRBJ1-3	CAWRGAGSSGNTIYF	TGTGCCTGGAGGGGGGCTGGGAGCTCTGGAAACACCATATATTTT
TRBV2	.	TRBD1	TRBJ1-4	CASKGLQGAFEKLFF	TGTGCCAGCAAGGGCCTACAGGGGGCGTTTGAAAAACTGTTTTTT
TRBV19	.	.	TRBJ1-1	CASSLRGVHANTEAFF	TGTGCCAGTAGCCTACGCGGTGTCCACGCGAACACTGAAGCTTTCTTT
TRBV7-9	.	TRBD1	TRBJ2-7	CASSPPRDSPYEQYF	TGTGCCAGCAGCCCTCCGAGGGACAGTCCCTACGAGCAGTACTTC
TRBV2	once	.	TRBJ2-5	CASSSRDSQYF	TGTGCCAGCAGCTCCCGGGACTCCCAGTACTTC
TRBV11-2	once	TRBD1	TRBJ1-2	CASSPDRGGGYTF	TGTGCCAGCAGCCCAGACAGGGGGGGTGGCTACACCTTC
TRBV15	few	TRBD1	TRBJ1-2	CATSRSGTGGLLPYGYTF	TGTGCCACCAGCAGGTCCGGGACAGGGGGCCTCCTCCCCTATGGCTACACCTTC
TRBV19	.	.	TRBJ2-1	CASSIVGGYNEQFF	TGTGCCAGTAGTATAGTTGGCGGCTACAATGAGCAGTTCTTC
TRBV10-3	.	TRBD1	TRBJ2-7	CAISDMGQGNHEQYF	TGTGCCATCAGTGATATGGGACAGGGTAACCACGAGCAGTACTTC
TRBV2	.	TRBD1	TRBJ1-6	CASSEQGQSGNSPLHF	TGTGCCAGCAGTGAACAGGGACAGTCTGGGAATTCACCCCTCCACTTT
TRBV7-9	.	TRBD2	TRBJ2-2	CASSFTAGNTGELFF	TGTGCCAGCAGCTTCACAGCGGGAAACACCGGGGAGCTGTTTTTT
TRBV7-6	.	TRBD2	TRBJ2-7	CASSLARGSEQYF	TGTGCCAGCAGCTTAGCGCGGGGGTCCGAGCAGTACTTC
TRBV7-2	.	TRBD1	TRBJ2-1	CASREGTGGYREQFF	TGTGCCAGCAGGGAAGGGACAGGGGGCTATAGGGAGCAGTTCTTC
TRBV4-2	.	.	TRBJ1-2	CASSQVLGRASPTYGYTF	TGTGCCAGCAGCCAAGTGTTAGGCAGGGCCTCGCCAACCTATGGCTACACCTTC
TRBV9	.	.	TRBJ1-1	CASSVGPNTEAFF	TGTGCCAGCAGCGTAGGGCCCAACACTGAAGCTTTCTTT
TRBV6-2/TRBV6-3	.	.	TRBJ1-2	CASSGASANYGYTF	TGTGCCAGCAGTGGGGCGTCAGCTAACTATGGCTACACCTTC
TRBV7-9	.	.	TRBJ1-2	CASSSKTPGRYGYTF	TGTGCCAGCAGCTCGAAGACACCTGGGCGCTATGGCTACACCTTC
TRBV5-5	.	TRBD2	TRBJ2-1	CASSLASVAGRDEQFF	TGTGCCAGCAGCTTGGCGTCGGTAGCGGGAAGGGATGAGCAGTTCTTC
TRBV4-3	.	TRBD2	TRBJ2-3	CASSGRAVGADTQYF	TGCGCCAGCAGCGGGAGGGCCGTTGGCGCAGATACGCAGTATTTT
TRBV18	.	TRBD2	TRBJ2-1	CASSSQTSGPYNEQFF	TGTGCCAGCTCATCACAGACTAGCGGGCCATACAATGAGCAGTTCTTC
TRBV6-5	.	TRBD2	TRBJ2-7	CASSSGRARDEQYF	TGTGCCAGCAGTTCCGGGAGGGCCCGGGACGAGCAGTACTTC
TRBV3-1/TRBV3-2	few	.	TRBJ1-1	CASSQGPGGEAFF	TGTGCCAGCAGCCAAGGCCCCGGGGGTGAAGCTTTCTTT
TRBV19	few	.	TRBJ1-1	CASSPHREGTEAFF	TGTGCCAGTAGTCCCCACAGGGAGGGCACTGAAGCTTTCTTT
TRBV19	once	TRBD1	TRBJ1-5	CASSLPGQGHQPQHF	TGTGCCAGTAGTCTACCGGGACAGGGGCATCAGCCCCAGCATTTT
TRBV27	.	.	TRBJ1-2	CASRTEANYGYTF	TGTGCCAGCAGGACAGAAGCTAACTATGGCTACACCTTC
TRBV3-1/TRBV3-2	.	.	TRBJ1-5	CASSPGGGAPSNQPQHF	TGTGCCAGCAGCCCGGGCGGGGGAGCCCCTAGCAATCAGCCCCAGCATTTT
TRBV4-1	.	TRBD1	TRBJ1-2	CASSPGQGPGGGYTF	TGCGCCAGCAGCCCGGGACAGGGCCCCGGGGGGGGCTACACCTTC
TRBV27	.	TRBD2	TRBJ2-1	CASTPGLRYNEQFF	TGTGCCAGCACCCCGGGACTACGGTACAATGAGCAGTTCTTC